Listed below are T cell receptor beta chains from one sample, sequenced in a study of post-analysis software for immune sequencing data. MiXCR, run by TCRdb on the PCR reads, gives a single entry per CDR3 protein. Of around 770,000 distinct CDR3 sequences listed, about 45% were seen once; the top ten hold roughly 4.4%. Sequenced: blood. These receptors were collected from a girl between 5 and 17 years old with multiple sclerosis. Both conserved end residues are part of each CDR3. The D gene is left open where the match is weak. Not all rows give a size; the values are once, few, many and, for expanded clones, a class.

d_gene: TRBD1
j_gene: TRBJ1-2
abundance: few
v_gene: TRBV29-1
CDR3nt: TGCAGCGTTGACTTGACAGGGGGGAACTATGGCTACACCTTC
CDR3aa: CSVDLTGGNYGYTF

d_gene: -
j_gene: TRBJ2-7
abundance: few
v_gene: TRBV20-1
CDR3nt: TGCAGTGCTCCCCCGACTAGTCGGTCCTACGAGCAGTACTTC
CDR3aa: CSAPPTSRSYEQYF

d_gene: -
j_gene: TRBJ2-3
abundance: -
v_gene: TRBV5-1
CDR3nt: TGCGCCAGCAGCTTGGACCAGGCCACAGATACGCAGTATTTT
CDR3aa: CASSLDQATDTQYF

d_gene: TRBD2
j_gene: TRBJ2-1
abundance: -
v_gene: TRBV5-6
CDR3nt: TGTGCCAGCAGCCCGGGACTAGCGGGAGCTCTCTCCTACAATGAGCAGTTCTTC
CDR3aa: CASSPGLAGALSYNEQFF

d_gene: -
j_gene: TRBJ2-3
abundance: -
v_gene: TRBV6-5
CDR3nt: TGTGCCAGCACCCGATACAGAGCTAGCACAGATACGCAGTATTTT
CDR3aa: CASTRYRASTDTQYF

d_gene: TRBD2
j_gene: TRBJ2-5
abundance: few
v_gene: TRBV9
CDR3nt: TGTGCCAGCAGCGGTAGCGGGGTCGCCCAGTACTTC
CDR3aa: CASSGSGVAQYF

d_gene: -
j_gene: TRBJ2-1
abundance: -
v_gene: TRBV5-1
CDR3nt: TGCGCCAGCAGCCCGGACTCGGGGGAGCAGTTCTTC
CDR3aa: CASSPDSGEQFF

d_gene: -
j_gene: TRBJ2-5
abundance: -
v_gene: TRBV5-1
CDR3nt: TGCGCCAGCACCACCCTGGGCAGGGCTGAAGAGACCCAGTACTTC
CDR3aa: CASTTLGRAEETQYF

d_gene: -
j_gene: TRBJ2-5
abundance: -
v_gene: TRBV20-1
CDR3nt: TGCAGTGCTAGGTCTAGTTTTAGCTACGGGCAGTACTTC
CDR3aa: CSARSSFSYGQYF

d_gene: TRBD1
j_gene: TRBJ2-6
abundance: few
v_gene: TRBV13
CDR3nt: TGTGCCAGCAGCTCGAACAGGGGTTCTGGGGCCAACGTCCTGACTTTC
CDR3aa: CASSSNRGSGANVLTF

d_gene: TRBD2
j_gene: TRBJ2-3
abundance: -
v_gene: TRBV12-3/TRBV12-4
CDR3nt: TGTGCCAGCAGTTTAAATAGCGGGAGAGGCACGCAGTATTTT
CDR3aa: CASSLNSGRGTQYF

d_gene: TRBD2
j_gene: TRBJ2-7
abundance: -
v_gene: TRBV6-6
CDR3nt: TGTGCCAGCAGTCCCGGGACTATCACCCCCACTTACGAGCAGTACTTC
CDR3aa: CASSPGTITPTYEQYF

d_gene: -
j_gene: TRBJ2-7
abundance: few
v_gene: TRBV6-1
CDR3nt: TGTGCCAGCAGTGTAGGTAGGGGGTCTGCCTACGAGCAGTACTTC
CDR3aa: CASSVGRGSAYEQYF

d_gene: -
j_gene: TRBJ1-5
abundance: -
v_gene: TRBV28
CDR3nt: TGTGCCACCCGGACAGTTTATCCGCCCCAGCATTTT
CDR3aa: CATRTVYPPQHF

d_gene: -
j_gene: TRBJ1-4
abundance: -
v_gene: TRBV7-9
CDR3nt: TGTGCCAGCAGCTTATCCTTCGAAGAAAAACTGTTTTTT
CDR3aa: CASSLSFEEKLFF

d_gene: -
j_gene: TRBJ2-1
abundance: -
v_gene: TRBV12-3/TRBV12-4
CDR3nt: TGTGCCAGCAGCGACGGTTATCACGATGAGCAGTTCTTC
CDR3aa: CASSDGYHDEQFF

d_gene: TRBD2
j_gene: TRBJ2-3
abundance: once
v_gene: TRBV5-5
CDR3nt: TGTGCCAGCAGCCCCATCGGGGGGGCCCTCACGAGCACAGATACGCAGTATTTT
CDR3aa: CASSPIGGALTSTDTQYF

d_gene: -
j_gene: TRBJ1-1
abundance: -
v_gene: TRBV18
CDR3nt: TGTGCCAGCTCGCGGGAATCTACTGAAGCTTTCTTT
CDR3aa: CASSRESTEAFF

d_gene: -
j_gene: TRBJ1-2
abundance: -
v_gene: TRBV15
CDR3nt: TGTGCCACTTCTAGGGGGGGCGAAACCTATGGCTACACCTTC
CDR3aa: CATSRGGETYGYTF

d_gene: TRBD2
j_gene: TRBJ2-7
abundance: few
v_gene: TRBV4-1
CDR3nt: TGCGCCAGCAGCCAAGTTAATATTAAGCGGGACCGCTACGAGCAGTACTTC
CDR3aa: CASSQVNIKRDRYEQYF

d_gene: -
j_gene: TRBJ1-6
abundance: -
v_gene: TRBV6-5
CDR3nt: TGTGCCAGCAGTTACTCCGCAGGACCTAATTCACCCCTCCACTTT
CDR3aa: CASSYSAGPNSPLHF

d_gene: -
j_gene: TRBJ1-4
abundance: few
v_gene: TRBV7-2
CDR3nt: TGTGCCAGCAGCTTAAGGGGGGTTGGTGAAAAACTGTTTTTT
CDR3aa: CASSLRGVGEKLFF

d_gene: -
j_gene: TRBJ1-2
abundance: few
v_gene: TRBV20-1
CDR3nt: TGCAGTGCTACCCCCGCGGGGAGCTCTTATGGCTACACCTTC
CDR3aa: CSATPAGSSYGYTF

d_gene: -
j_gene: TRBJ1-3
abundance: -
v_gene: TRBV20-1
CDR3nt: TGCAGTGCTAGAGATCCGTGGGGCAGCTCTGGAAACACCATATATTTT
CDR3aa: CSARDPWGSSGNTIYF